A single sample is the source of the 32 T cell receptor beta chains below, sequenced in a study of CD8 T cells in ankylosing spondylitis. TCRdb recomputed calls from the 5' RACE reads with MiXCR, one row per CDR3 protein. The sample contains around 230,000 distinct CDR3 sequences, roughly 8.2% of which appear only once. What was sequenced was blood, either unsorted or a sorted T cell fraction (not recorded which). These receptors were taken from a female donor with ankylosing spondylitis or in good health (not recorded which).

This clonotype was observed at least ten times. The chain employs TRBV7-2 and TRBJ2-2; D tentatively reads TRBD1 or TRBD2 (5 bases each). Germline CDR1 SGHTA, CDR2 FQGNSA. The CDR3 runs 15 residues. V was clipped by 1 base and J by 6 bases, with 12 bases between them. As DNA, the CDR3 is TGTGCCAGCAGCTTAGGGACACACGGGGCCGGGGAGCTGTTTTTT. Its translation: CASSLGTHGAGELFF. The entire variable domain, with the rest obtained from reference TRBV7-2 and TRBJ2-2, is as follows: GAGVSQSPSNKVTEKGKDVELRCDPISGHTALYWYRQSLGQGLEFLIYFQGNSAPDKSGLPSDRFSAERTGGSVSTLTIQRTQQEDSAVYLCASSLGTHGAGELFFGEGSRLTVL.

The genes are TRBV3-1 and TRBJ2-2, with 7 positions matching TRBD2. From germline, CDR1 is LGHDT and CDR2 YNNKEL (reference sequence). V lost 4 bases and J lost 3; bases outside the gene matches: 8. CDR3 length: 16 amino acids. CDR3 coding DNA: TGTGCCAGCAGCCCCCGGGGAGGGAGATACACCGGGGAGCTGTTTTTT. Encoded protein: CASSPRGGRYTGELFF.

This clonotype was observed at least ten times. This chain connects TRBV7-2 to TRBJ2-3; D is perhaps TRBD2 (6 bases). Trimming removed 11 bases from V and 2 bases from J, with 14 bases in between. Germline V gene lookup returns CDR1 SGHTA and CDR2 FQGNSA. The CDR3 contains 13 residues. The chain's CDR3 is CASDSGDTDTQYF. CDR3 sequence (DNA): TGTGCCTCCGATAGCGGAGACACAGATACGCAGTATTTT.

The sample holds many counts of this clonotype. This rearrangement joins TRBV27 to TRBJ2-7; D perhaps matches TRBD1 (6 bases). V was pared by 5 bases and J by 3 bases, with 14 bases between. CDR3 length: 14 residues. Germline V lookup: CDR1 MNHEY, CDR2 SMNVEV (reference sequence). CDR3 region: CASSRKGGLYEQYF. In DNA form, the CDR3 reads TGTGCCAGCAGTCGGAAAGGGGGTCTCTACGAGCAGTACTTC.

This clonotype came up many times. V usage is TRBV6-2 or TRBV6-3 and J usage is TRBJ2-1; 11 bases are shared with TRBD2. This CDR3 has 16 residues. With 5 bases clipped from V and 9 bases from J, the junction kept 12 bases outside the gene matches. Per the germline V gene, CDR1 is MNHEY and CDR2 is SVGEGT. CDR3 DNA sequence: TGTGCCAGCAGTACCCCCCCGGGACTAGCGGTCGCTGAGCAGTTCTTC. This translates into CASSTPPGLAVAEQFF.

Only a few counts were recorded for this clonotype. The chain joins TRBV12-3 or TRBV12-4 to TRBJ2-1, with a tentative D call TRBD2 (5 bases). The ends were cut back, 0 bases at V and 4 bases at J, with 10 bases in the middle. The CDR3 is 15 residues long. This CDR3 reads CASSLAGVGYNEQFF. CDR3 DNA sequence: TGTGCCAGCAGTTTAGCGGGAGTGGGATACAATGAGCAGTTCTTC.

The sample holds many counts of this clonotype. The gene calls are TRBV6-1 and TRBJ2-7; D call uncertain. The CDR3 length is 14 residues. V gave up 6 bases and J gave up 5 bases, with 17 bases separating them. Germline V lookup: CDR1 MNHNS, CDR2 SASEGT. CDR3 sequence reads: CASSKRPLSDEQYF. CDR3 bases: TGTGCCAGCAGCAAGAGACCCCTATCGGACGAGCAGTACTTC.

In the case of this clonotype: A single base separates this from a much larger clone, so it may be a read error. CDR3 residues: CASSPGGNQGTQYF. The CDR3 bases are TGTGCCAGCAGCCCAGGTGGGAACCAAGGGACCCAGTACTTC. This sequence joins TRBV7-6 and TRBJ2-5; no clear D gene. The CDR3 runs 14 residues. Germline assignment: CDR1 SGHVS and CDR2 FNYEAQ.

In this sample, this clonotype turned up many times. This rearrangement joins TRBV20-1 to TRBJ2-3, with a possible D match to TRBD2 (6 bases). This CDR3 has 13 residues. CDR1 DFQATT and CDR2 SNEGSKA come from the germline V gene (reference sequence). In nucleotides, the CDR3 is TGCAGGGTTGACGGGGGACCGACAGATACGCAGTATTTT. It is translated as CRVDGGPTDTQYF.

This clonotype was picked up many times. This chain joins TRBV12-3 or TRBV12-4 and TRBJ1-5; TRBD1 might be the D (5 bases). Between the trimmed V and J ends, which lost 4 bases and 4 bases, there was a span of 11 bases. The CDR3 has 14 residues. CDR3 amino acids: CASSSLNRNQPQHF. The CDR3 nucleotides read TGTGCCAGCAGTTCCCTTAACAGGAATCAGCCCCAGCATTTT.

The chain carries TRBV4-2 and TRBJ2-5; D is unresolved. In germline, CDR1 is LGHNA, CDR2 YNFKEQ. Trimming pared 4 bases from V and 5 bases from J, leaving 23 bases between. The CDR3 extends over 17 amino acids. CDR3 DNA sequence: TGTGCCAGCAGCCCCCGTGCTGGGGTTCCGGACCGCGAGACCCAGTACTTC. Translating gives CASSPRAGVPDRETQYF.

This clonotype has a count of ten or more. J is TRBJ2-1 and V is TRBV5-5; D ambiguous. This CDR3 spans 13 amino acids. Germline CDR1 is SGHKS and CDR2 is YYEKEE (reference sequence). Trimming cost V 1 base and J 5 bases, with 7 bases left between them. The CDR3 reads CASSLRVDNEQFF. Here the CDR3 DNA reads TGTGCCAGCAGCTTGAGAGTGGACAATGAGCAGTTCTTC.

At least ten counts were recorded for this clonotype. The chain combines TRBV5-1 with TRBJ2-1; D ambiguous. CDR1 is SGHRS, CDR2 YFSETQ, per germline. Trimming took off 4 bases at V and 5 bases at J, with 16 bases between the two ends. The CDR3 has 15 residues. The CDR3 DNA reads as TGCGCCAGCAGCCCATACTCGATGGCAAACAATGAGCAGTTCTTC. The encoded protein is CASSPYSMANNEQFF.

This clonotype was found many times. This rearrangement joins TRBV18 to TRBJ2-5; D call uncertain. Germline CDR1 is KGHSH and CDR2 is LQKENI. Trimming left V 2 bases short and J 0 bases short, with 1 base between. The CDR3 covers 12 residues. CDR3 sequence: CASSPNQETQYF. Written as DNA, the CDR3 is TGTGCCAGCTCACCAAACCAAGAGACCCAGTACTTC.

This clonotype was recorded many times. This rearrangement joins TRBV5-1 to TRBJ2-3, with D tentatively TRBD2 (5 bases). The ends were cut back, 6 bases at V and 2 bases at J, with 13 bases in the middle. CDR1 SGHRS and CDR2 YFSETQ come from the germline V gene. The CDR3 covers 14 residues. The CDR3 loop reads CASTPTGNTDTQYF. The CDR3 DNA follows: TGCGCCAGCACCCCTACGGGAAACACAGATACGCAGTATTTT.

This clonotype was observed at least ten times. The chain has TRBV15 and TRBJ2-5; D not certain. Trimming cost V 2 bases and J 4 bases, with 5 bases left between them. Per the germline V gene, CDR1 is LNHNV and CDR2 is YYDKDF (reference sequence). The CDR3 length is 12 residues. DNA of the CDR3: TGTGCCACCAGCAGACACCTAGAGACCCAGTACTTC. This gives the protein CATSRHLETQYF.

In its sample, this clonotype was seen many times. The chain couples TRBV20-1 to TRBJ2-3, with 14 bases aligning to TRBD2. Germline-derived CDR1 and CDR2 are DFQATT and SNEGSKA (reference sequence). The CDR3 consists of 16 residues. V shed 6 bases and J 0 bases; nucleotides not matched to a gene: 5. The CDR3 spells CSAGTSGSRSTDTQYF. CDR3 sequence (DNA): TGCAGTGCCGGGACTAGCGGGAGTCGAAGCACAGATACGCAGTATTTT.

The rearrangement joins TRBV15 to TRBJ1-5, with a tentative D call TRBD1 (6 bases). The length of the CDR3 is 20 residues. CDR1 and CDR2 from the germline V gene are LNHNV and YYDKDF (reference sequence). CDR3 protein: CVILGGHTHDALCSNQPQHF. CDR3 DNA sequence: TGTGTGATCTTGGGGGGCCACACTCATGATGCACTGTGTAGCAATCAGCCCCAGCATTTT.

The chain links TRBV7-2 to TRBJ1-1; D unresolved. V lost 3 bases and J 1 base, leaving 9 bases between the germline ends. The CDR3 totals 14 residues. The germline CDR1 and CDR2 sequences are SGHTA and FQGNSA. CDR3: CASSFRFANTEAFF. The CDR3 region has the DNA TGTGCCAGCAGCTTTAGGTTCGCGAACACTGAAGCTTTCTTT.

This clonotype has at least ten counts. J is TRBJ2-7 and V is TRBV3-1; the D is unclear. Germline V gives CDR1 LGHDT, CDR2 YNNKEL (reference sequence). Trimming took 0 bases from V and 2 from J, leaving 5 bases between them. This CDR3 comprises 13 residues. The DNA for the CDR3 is TGTGCCAGCAGCCAAGAACCGACCTACGAGCAGTACTTC. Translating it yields CASSQEPTYEQYF.

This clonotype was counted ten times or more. As DNA, the CDR3 is TGTGCCAGCAGGGCTAGGGGGATGCGAGGCTACACCTTC. Its translation is CASRARGMRGYTF. The V gene is TRBV28, the J gene TRBJ1-2, with D tentatively TRBD1 (6 bases). From germline, CDR1 is MDHEN and CDR2 SYDVKM. The CDR3 length is 13 residues. V was clipped by 6 bases and J by 8 bases, with 16 bases between them.

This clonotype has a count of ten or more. CDR3: CASSPLEGLAGPRNEQFF. The CDR3 DNA follows: TGTGCCAGCTCACCACTCGAGGGTCTAGCGGGACCGAGAAATGAGCAGTTCTTC. V usage is TRBV18 and J usage is TRBJ2-1; 9 bases agree with TRBD2. The CDR3 contains 18 residues. Germline assignment: CDR1 KGHSH and CDR2 LQKENI. V shed 1 base, J shed 7 bases, and the junction held 14 bases outside the gene matches.

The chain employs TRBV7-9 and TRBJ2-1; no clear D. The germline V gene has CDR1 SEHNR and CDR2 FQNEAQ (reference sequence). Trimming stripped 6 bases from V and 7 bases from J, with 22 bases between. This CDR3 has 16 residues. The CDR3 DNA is TGTGCCAGCAGAACTATCCCGGCCGAGAGTTCGAATGAGCAGTTCTTC. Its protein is CASRTIPAESSNEQFF.

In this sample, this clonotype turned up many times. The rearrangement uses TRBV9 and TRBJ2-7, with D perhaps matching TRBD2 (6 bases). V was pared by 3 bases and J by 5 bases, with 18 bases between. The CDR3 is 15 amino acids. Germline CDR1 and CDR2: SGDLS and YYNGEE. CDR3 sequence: CASSGPGEEKNEQYF. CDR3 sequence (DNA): TGTGCCAGCAGCGGTCCGGGAGAGGAAAAAAACGAGCAGTACTTC.

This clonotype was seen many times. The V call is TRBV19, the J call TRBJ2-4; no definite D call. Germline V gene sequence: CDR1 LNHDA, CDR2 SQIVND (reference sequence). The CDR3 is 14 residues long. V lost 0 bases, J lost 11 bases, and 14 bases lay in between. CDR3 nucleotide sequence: TGTGCCAGTAGTATAGATCTAACGGCGACGGTTCAGTACTTC. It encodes CASSIDLTATVQYF.

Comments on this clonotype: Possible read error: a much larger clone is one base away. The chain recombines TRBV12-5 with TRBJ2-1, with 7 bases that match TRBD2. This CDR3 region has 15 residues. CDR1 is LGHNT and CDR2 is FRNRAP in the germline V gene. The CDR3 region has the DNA TGTGCTAGTGGTTTTGAGGGACTAAGCCCGAATGAGCAGTCCTTC. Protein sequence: CASGFEGLSPNEQSF.

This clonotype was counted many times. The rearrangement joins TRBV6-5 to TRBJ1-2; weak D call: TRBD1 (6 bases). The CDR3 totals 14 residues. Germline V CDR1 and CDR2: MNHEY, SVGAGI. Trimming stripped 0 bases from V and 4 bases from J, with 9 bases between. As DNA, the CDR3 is TGTGCCAGCAGTTACTCGGGGGCGGGCTATGGCTACACCTTC. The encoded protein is CASSYSGAGYGYTF.

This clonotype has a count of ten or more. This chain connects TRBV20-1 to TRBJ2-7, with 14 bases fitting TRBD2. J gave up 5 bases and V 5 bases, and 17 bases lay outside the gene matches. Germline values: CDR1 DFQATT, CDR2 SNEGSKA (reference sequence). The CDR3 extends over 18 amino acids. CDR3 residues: CSAYPGTSGRIFGNEQYF. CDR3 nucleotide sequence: TGCAGTGCTTATCCCGGGACTAGCGGGAGAATTTTCGGGAACGAGCAGTACTTC.

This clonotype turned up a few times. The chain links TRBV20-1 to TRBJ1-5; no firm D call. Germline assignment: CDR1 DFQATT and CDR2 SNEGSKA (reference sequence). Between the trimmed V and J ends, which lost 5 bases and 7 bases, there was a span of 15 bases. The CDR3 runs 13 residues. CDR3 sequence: CSALWNSGQPQHF. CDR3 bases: TGCAGTGCTTTATGGAACAGTGGACAGCCCCAGCATTTT.

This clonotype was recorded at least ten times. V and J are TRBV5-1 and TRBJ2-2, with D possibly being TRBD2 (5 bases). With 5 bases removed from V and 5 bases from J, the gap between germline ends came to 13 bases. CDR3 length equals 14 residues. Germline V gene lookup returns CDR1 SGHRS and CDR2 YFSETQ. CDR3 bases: TGCGCCAGCAGAGTTGCGGGCGTAACCGGGGAGCTGTTTTTT. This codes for CASRVAGVTGELFF.

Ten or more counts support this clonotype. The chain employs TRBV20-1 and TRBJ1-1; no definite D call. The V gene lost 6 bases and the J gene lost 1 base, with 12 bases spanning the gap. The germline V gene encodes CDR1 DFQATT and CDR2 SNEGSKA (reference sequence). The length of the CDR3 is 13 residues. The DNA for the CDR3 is TGCAGTGCAAATTACCTCGCGAACACTGAAGCTTTCTTT. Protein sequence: CSANYLANTEAFF.

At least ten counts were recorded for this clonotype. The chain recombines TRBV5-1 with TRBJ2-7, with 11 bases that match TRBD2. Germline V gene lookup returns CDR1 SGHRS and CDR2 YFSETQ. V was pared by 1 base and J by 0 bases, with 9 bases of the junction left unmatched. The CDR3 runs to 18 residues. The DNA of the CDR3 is TGCGCCAGCAGCTTGCTAGCGGGAGGCCGCACTAGCTCCTACGAGCAGTACTTC. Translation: CASSLLAGGRTSSYEQYF. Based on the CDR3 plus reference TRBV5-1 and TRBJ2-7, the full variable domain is KAGVTQTPRYLIKTRGQQVTLSCSPISGHRSVSWYQQTPGQGLQFLFEYFSETQRNKGNFPGRFSGRQFSNSRSEMNVSTLELGDSALYLCASSLLAGGRTSSYEQYFGPGTRLTVT.